Following are 14 T cell receptor beta chains from one sample sequenced in a study of spatial heterogeneity in lung cancer. Described time point: sample taken at primary tumor resection. One entry per CDR3 protein, called by TCRdb with MiXCR from the 5' RACE reads. Here the sample spans 45,000 to 55,000 distinct CDR3 sequences, roughly 5% being singletons. Specimen: PBMCs, collected at surgery. The receptors originated from a male donor with early-stage non-small cell lung cancer.

The table lists this clonotype with many counts. This sequence joins TRBV20-1 and TRBJ2-7; D perhaps matches TRBD1 (6 bases). From germline, CDR1 is DFQATT and CDR2 SNEGSKA (reference sequence). The CDR3 is made up of 13 amino acids. The ends were cut back, 6 bases at V and 4 bases at J, with 16 bases in the middle. CDR3 DNA sequence: TGCAGTGCAGAGGCGGGCAGGGGTTACGAGCAGTACTTC. Its translation is CSAEAGRGYEQYF.

This clonotype was counted ten times or more. CDR3 sequence: CSVGEGLYGYTF. Here the CDR3 DNA reads TGCAGCGTTGGTGAGGGTCTCTATGGCTACACCTTC. The chain couples TRBV29-1 to TRBJ1-2; D ambiguous. Per germline, CDR1 SQVTM and CDR2 ANQGSEA. This CDR3 has 12 amino acids. V lost 4 bases, J lost 4 bases, and 10 bases lay in between.

This clonotype occurred many times. CDR3 loop: CASSPSREDEQYF. Written as DNA, the CDR3 is TGCGCCAGCAGCCCCTCCAGGGAGGACGAGCAGTACTTC. The chain carries TRBV4-3 and TRBJ2-7, with D possibly TRBD2 on 6 matching bases. Trimming removed 4 bases at V and 5 bases at J, with 12 bases between. This CDR3 comprises 13 residues. The germline V gene has CDR1 LGHNA and CDR2 YSLEER.

This clonotype has ten or more counts. This rearrangement joins TRBV15 to TRBJ2-2, with D unclear. In germline, CDR1 is LNHNV, CDR2 YYDKDF (reference sequence). V was shortened by 0 bases and J by 6 bases, with 11 bases between the two germline ends. CDR3 size: 15 residues. DNA for the CDR3: TGTGCCACCAGCAGAGATTTTAAGGGTCCCGGGGAGCTGTTTTTT. This codes for CATSRDFKGPGELFF.

This clonotype was counted ten times or more. V usage is TRBV7-8 and J usage is TRBJ1-2, with D maybe TRBD1 (6 bases). CDR1 is SGHVS and CDR2 is FQNEAQ in the germline V gene. This CDR3 comprises 13 residues. V shed 6 bases and J shed 5 bases, with 13 bases lying between them. CDR3 residues: CASSANRAYGYTF. The CDR3, as DNA: TGTGCCAGCAGTGCCAACAGGGCATATGGCTACACCTTC.

This clonotype has ten or more counts. The DNA of the CDR3 is TGTGCCAGCAGTGACATATATGGGACTAGCGCTGATACGCAGTATTTT. Amino acid sequence: CASSDIYGTSADTQYF. This chain links TRBV6-4 with TRBJ2-3, with TRBD2 identical over 10 bases. There are 16 residues in the CDR3. Germline V gene data show CDR1 as MRHNA and CDR2 as SNTAGT. J gave up 6 bases and V 2 bases, and 8 bases lay outside the gene matches.

This clonotype was observed at least ten times. V gene TRBV5-1 combines with J gene TRBJ2-5, with 7 bases lining up with TRBD1. Trimming cost V 4 bases and J 4 bases; bases outside gene matches: 10. Per the germline V gene, CDR1 is SGHRS and CDR2 is YFSETQ. The CDR3 is made up of 15 amino acids. The CDR3 nucleotides read TGCGCCAGCAGCAGAGACAGGGAAGAGGGAGAGACCCAGTACTTC. Its protein is CASSRDREEGETQYF.

This clonotype has a count of ten or more. J is TRBJ1-2 and V is TRBV19, with 8 bases lining up with TRBD1. The CDR3 has 12 amino acids. CDR1 and CDR2 from the germline V gene are LNHDA and SQIVND (reference sequence). The V segment lost 3 bases and the J segment 8 bases; nucleotides outside the gene matches: 2. In DNA, the CDR3 is TGTGCCAGTAGTATTGACAGGGGAGGCTACACCTTC. Amino acid sequence: CASSIDRGGYTF.

Only a few counts were recorded for this clonotype. The chain is built from TRBV5-5 and TRBJ1-1, with D perhaps TRBD1 (6 bases). In germline, CDR1 is SGHKS, CDR2 YYEKEE (reference sequence). V lost 2 bases, J lost 5 bases, and 13 bases lay in between. The CDR3 is made up of 14 amino acids. CDR3 sequence: CASSLQGRGTEAFF. The CDR3 region has the DNA TGTGCCAGCAGCTTACAGGGACGGGGGACTGAAGCTTTCTTT.

This clonotype was detected ten times or more. The chain combines TRBV7-8 with TRBJ2-1; D might be TRBD1 (5 bases). Per the germline V gene, CDR1 is SGHVS and CDR2 is FQNEAQ. CDR3 length: 15 amino acids. V was shortened by 3 bases and J by 6 bases, with 15 bases between the two germline ends. CDR3 amino acids: CASSFQEFQGNEQFF. CDR3 sequence (DNA): TGTGCCAGCAGCTTCCAGGAGTTCCAGGGCAATGAGCAGTTCTTC. Combining the CDR3 with reference TRBV7-8 and TRBJ2-1 gives the whole variable domain GAGVSQSPRYKVAKRGQDVALRCDPISGHVSLFWYQQALGQGPEFLTYFQNEAQLDKSGLPSDRFFAERPEGSVSTLKIQRTQQEDSAVYLCASSFQEFQGNEQFFGPGTRLTVL.

This clonotype was observed a handful of times. The chain couples TRBV9 to TRBJ2-5; perhaps TRBD2 as D (6 bases). V shed 1 base and J shed 3 bases, with 10 bases lying between them. The CDR3 has 14 residues. The germline CDR1 and CDR2 sequences are SGDLS and YYNGEE. The CDR3: CASSVHGSEETQYF. CDR3 coding DNA: TGTGCCAGCAGCGTACACGGGAGCGAAGAGACCCAGTACTTC.

With respect to this clonotype: This may come from a read error, since a much larger clone is one base off. This chain links TRBV5-1 with TRBJ2-2; D is perhaps TRBD1 (6 bases). Germline V gene sequence: CDR1 SGHRS, CDR2 YFSETQ. The CDR3 is made up of 13 amino acids. CDR3 in amino acids: CASSPQGPGEPFF. DNA for the CDR3: TGCGCCAGCAGCCCACAGGGTCCCGGGGAGCCGTTTTTT.

This clonotype was seen ten or more times. This rearrangement joins TRBV12-3 or TRBV12-4 to TRBJ2-1; TRBD2 matches at 9 bases. Losses at the gene ends were 5 bases for V and 3 bases for J; bases not matched to a gene: 5. This CDR3 has 15 residues. In nucleotides, the CDR3 is TGTGCCAGCAGTCTGACTAGCGGCCTCTACAATGAGCAGTTCTTC. It specifies CASSLTSGLYNEQFF.

This clonotype was recorded a few times. The J gene is TRBJ2-3, the V gene TRBV19, with D perhaps TRBD2 (5 bases). Germline CDR1 is LNHDA and CDR2 is SQIVND (reference sequence). Trimming stripped 9 bases from V and 0 bases from J, with 13 bases between. The CDR3 length is 14 residues. The CDR3 bases are TGTGCCAGCACCGGGCGGACTAGCACAGATACGCAGTATTTT. This encodes CASTGRTSTDTQYF.